The clone carrying this T cell receptor beta chain was found a few times. Its specificity is not known. This entry is derived from a study of beta chain features in type 1 diabetes. Study-wide findings and caveats: A moderate, significant TCRB CDR3 shortening appeared in type 1 diabetes across four CD4+ subsets.

The authors reverse transcribed all of the isolated RNA, so sequencing captured expressed TCRB transcripts. Only in-frame clones appear in the TCRdb table, and some are missing; sequencing was by immunoSEQ multiplex PCR. The table has roughly 340,000 clones, around an eighth seen once; the top ten hold about 0.01%. Germline values: CDR1 SGDLS, CDR2 YYNGEE. The CDR3 length is 15 residues. With 3 bases clipped from V and 4 bases from J, the junction kept 5 bases outside the gene matches. The rearrangement joins TRBV9 to TRBJ2-1; 9 positions match TRBD1. The source of this sequence is a woman between 18 and 29 years old with type 1 diabetes. Sequencing used naive CD4+ T cells from blood. DNA for the CDR3: TGTGCCAGCAGCGAGGGACAGGGAACATACAATGAGCAGTTCTTC. Protein product: CASSEGQGTYNEQFF. Together with reference TRBV9 and TRBJ2-1, the CDR3 gives the full variable domain: DSGVTQTPKHLITATGQRVTLRCSPRSGDLSVYWYQQSLDQGLQFLIQYYNGEERAKGNILERFSAQQFPDLHSELNLSSLELGDSALYFCASSEGQGTYNEQFFGPGTRLTVL.